The T cell receptor (beta chain) under discussion was sequenced for a study of cytomegalovirus exposure and HLA in healthy donors. Study in general: A later analysis reported the 100 to 150 validation repertoires used the same platform as the 500 to 800 first-cohort repertoires. Findings and caveats of the study: In the roughly 130 validation repertoires, a later analysis found that first-cohort TCR clusters tended to co-occur. Most sequenced TCRs were rare (though some public TCRs occurred in many donors). It was 164 TCR beta chains that were listed as cytomegalovirus-associated.

Sequencing used immunoSEQ multiplex PCR; TCRdb keeps in-frame clones, though not all of them. The repertoire holds around 260,000 clones, with about 90% as singletons. Note on this clone: Antigen unknown.

The CDR3 sequence is 17 residues long. Trimming took off 6 bases at V and 2 bases at J, with 20 bases between the two ends. The V gene's germline CDR1 is MNHEY and CDR2 SMNVEV (reference sequence). The source material was PBMCs. This clonotype was sampled from a woman aged 25 to 45 in good health and CMV-seronegative. This chain joins TRBV27 and TRBJ1-5, with D perhaps matching TRBD1 (6 bases). CDR3 coding DNA: TGTGCCAGCAGCCAAGGTAGGGGGGCCCTGGGCAATCAGCCCCAGCATTTT. Protein: CASSQGRGALGNQPQHF.